The 7 T cell receptor beta chains below all came from one sample that was sequenced in a study of T-cell reconstitution after alpha-beta-depleted transplantation in children. As it was prepared, the TCRbeta library received unique molecular identifiers. TCRdb independently ran MiXCR on the PCR reads; one entry per CDR3 protein. In the table there are some 150,000 distinct CDR3 sequences, more than 8% of which are singletons. This material consisted of PBMCs, mostly from graft donor cells, taken 180 days after TCRalphabeta/CD19-depleted stem cell transplant. These receptors all come from a female patient aged 2-15 years who had a stem cell transplant for congenital amegakaryocytic thrombocytopenia, so the T cells may come from the graft donor.

This clonotype was detected ten times or more. The chain uses TRBV5-1 and TRBJ1-5; D is ambiguous. Germline V lookup: CDR1 SGHRS, CDR2 YFSETQ. The CDR3 consists of 15 residues. V dropped 0 bases and J dropped 2 bases, with 9 bases sitting between them. The chain's CDR3 is CASSLAGSRNQPQHF. The CDR3 DNA follows: TGCGCCAGCAGCTTGGCCGGGAGTCGCAATCAGCCCCAGCATTTT.

This clonotype has ten or more counts. The CDR3 nucleotides are TGTGCCAGCAATAGTGACAGAATGAACACTGAAGCTTTCTTT. Amino acid sequence: CASNSDRMNTEAFF. The chain carries TRBV28 and TRBJ1-1; possible D gene TRBD1, 5 bases. The V end was cut by 7 bases, the J end by 0 bases, with 12 bases between. Germline V CDR1 and CDR2: MDHEN, SYDVKM. This CDR3 has 14 amino acids.

As to this clonotype: A much larger clone lies a single base off, so this may be a read error. The chain has TRBV16 and TRBJ2-7; D unclear. The CDR3 is made up of 15 amino acids. With 4 bases removed from V and 5 bases from J, the gap between germline ends came to 18 bases. CDR1 KGHSY and CDR2 FQNENV come from the germline V gene. In nucleotides, the CDR3 is TGTGCCAGCAGCCTATCTTCACGTTTTGGGGACGAGCAGTACTTC. Amino acid sequence: CASSLSSRFGDEQYF.

This clonotype has a count of ten or more. The genes are TRBV28 and TRBJ2-7; possibly TRBD2 for D (6 bases). Germline CDR1 is MDHEN and CDR2 is SYDVKM. Deletions cut 7 bases from V and 6 bases from J, with 13 bases between. The CDR3 is 12 amino acids. The CDR3 is CASTLGGGEQYF. DNA for the CDR3: TGTGCCAGCACCCTGGGGGGTGGCGAGCAGTACTTC. The whole variable domain, remainder taken from reference TRBV28 and TRBJ2-7, is DVKVTQSSRYLVKRTGEKVFLECVQDMDHENMFWYRQDPGLGLRLIYFSYDVKMKEKGDIPEGYSVSREKKERFSLILESASTNQTSMYLCASTLGGGEQYFGPGTRLTVT.

This clonotype was seen a handful of times. The chain couples TRBV18 to TRBJ1-2; D not certain. Trimming took off 3 bases at V and 3 bases at J, with 11 bases between the two ends. Germline CDR1 KGHSH, CDR2 LQKENI. The CDR3 covers 14 residues. The CDR3 loop reads CASSPSGNYYGYTF. Here the CDR3 DNA reads TGTGCCAGCTCACCCTCCGGGAACTACTATGGCTACACCTTC.

This clonotype was seen at least ten times. The chain is built from TRBV5-1 and TRBJ1-3; 7 nucleotides agree with TRBD1. CDR1 SGHRS and CDR2 YFSETQ come from the germline V gene. V shed 4 bases and J 4 bases; nucleotides not matched to a gene: 5. The CDR3 loop spans 14 amino acids. The CDR3: CASSEQGKGNTIYF. CDR3 in DNA: TGCGCCAGCAGCGAACAGGGGAAAGGAAACACCATATATTTT.

The genes are TRBV15 and TRBJ2-7; D is undetermined. Germline V CDR1 and CDR2: LNHNV, YYDKDF (reference sequence). The CDR3 has 15 residues. V was cut by 0 bases and J by 2 bases, with 11 bases left in between. In DNA form, the CDR3 reads TGTGCCACCAGCAGAGATTTGACCCCCACCTACGAGCAGTACTTC. The encoded protein is CATSRDLTPTYEQYF.